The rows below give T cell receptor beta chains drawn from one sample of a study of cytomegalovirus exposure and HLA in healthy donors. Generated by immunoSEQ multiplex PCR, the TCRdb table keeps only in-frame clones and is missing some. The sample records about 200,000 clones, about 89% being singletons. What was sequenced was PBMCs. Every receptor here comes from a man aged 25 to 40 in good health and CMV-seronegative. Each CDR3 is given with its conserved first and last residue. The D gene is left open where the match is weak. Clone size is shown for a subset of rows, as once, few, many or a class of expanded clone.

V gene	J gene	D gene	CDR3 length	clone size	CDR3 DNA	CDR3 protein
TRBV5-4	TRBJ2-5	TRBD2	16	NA	TGTGCCAGCAGCTACCAGGGATTAGCGGGAGAAGAGACCCAGTACTTC	CASSYQGLAGEETQYF
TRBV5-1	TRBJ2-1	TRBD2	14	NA	TGCGCCAGCAGCTTACTGACTAGCGGCGATGAGCAGTTCTTC	CASSLLTSGDEQFF
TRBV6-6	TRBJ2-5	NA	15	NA	TGTGCCAGCAGTTTTTCGACTTGGACAGAAGAGACCCAGTACTTC	CASSFSTWTEETQYF
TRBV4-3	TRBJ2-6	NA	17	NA	TGCGCCAGCAGCCAAGAAGGGAAGAGCTCTGGGGCCAACGGCCTGACTTTC	CASSQEGKSSGANGLTF
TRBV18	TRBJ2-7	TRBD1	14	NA	TGTGCCAGCTCACCGGGACAGGGTATAAGCGAGCAGTACTTC	CASSPGQGISEQYF
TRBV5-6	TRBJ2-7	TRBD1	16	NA	TGTGCCAGCAGCTACTTCGGGACAGGGGGCGGGTATGAGCAGTACTTC	CASSYFGTGGGYEQYF
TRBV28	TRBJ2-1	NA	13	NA	TGTGCCAGCAGTTTGAGGCAGAGCTATGAGCAGTTCTTC	CASSLRQSYEQFF
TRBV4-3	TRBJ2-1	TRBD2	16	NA	TGCGCCAGCAGCCAAGGGGGCGGGGGGGCTGACAATGAGCAGTTCTTC	CASSQGGGGADNEQFF
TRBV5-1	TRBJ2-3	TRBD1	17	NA	TGCGCCAGCAGACGTCACCTACAGGGGCCGCCGGGAGATACGCAGTATTTT	CASRRHLQGPPGDTQYF
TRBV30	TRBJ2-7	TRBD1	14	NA	TGTGCCTGGAGTGGGACGGGACAGTACCACGAGCAGTACTTC	CAWSGTGQYHEQYF
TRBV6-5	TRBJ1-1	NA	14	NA	TGTGCCAGCAGTTACTCCCGGGGTGGGGTTGAAGCTTTCTTT	CASSYSRGGVEAFF
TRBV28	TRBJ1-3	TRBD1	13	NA	TGTGCCAGCAGTCCCCCCACCGGGACAGGCATATATTTT	CASSPPTGTGIYF
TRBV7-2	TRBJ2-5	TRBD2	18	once	TGTGCCAGCAGCTTAGCGCGTGCTAGCGGGAGGGCCAGGGAGACCCAGTACTTC	CASSLARASGRARETQYF
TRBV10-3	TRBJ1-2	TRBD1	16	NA	TGTGCCATTACTGAACAGGGGGCAGGCCGGCCATATGGCTACACCTTC	CAITEQGAGRPYGYTF
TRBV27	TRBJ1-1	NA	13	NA	TGTGCCAGCAGTAATCACGGGAACACTGAAGCTTTCTTT	CASSNHGNTEAFF
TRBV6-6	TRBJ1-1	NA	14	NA	TGTGCCAGCATCCAGAGCCTAGTGAACACTGAAGCTTTCTTT	CASIQSLVNTEAFF
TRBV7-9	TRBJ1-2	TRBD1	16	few	TGTGCCAGCAGCTTAAAGCCCCCCAGGGGGGACTATGGCTACACCTTC	CASSLKPPRGDYGYTF
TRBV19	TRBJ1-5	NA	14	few	TGTGCCAGTAAGCGCCGGGAAAGCAATCAGCCCCAGCATTTT	CASKRRESNQPQHF
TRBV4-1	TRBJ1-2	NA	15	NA	TGCGCCAGCAGCCAAGAGGAGCTGGGAGCCTCTGGCTACACCTTC	CASSQEELGASGYTF
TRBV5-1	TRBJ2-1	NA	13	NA	TGCGCCAGCAGCTTGGACGGGTACAATGAGCAGTTCTTC	CASSLDGYNEQFF
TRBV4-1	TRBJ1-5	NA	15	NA	TGCGCCAGCAGCCAGCCGGGACTGTTATCAGGAACCCAGCATTTT	CASSQPGLLSGTQHF
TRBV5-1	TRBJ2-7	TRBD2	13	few	TGCGCCAGTGAAGGTCCTAGCGGGAGCGAGCAGTACTTC	CASEGPSGSEQYF